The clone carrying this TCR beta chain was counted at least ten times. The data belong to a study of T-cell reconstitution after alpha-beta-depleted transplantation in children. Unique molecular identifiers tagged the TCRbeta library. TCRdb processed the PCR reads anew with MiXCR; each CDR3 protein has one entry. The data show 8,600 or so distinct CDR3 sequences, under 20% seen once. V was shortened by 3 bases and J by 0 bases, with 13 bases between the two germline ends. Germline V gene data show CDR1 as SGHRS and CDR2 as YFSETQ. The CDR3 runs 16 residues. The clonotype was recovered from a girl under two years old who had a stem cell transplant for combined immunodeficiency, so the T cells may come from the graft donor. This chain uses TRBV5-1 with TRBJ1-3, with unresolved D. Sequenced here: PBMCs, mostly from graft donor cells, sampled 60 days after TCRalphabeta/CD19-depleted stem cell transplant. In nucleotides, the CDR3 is TGCGCCAGCAGCTCTACTGGACGTGGCTCTGGAAACACCATATATTTT. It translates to CASSSTGRGSGNTIYF. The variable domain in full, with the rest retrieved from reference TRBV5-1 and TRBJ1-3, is KAGVTQTPRYLIKTRGQQVTLSCSPISGHRSVSWYQQTPGQGLQFLFEYFSETQRNKGNFPGRFSGRQFSNSRSEMNVSTLELGDSALYLCASSSTGRGSGNTIYFGEGSWLTVV.